This T cell receptor beta chain comes out of a study of early T cells in non-severe SARS-CoV-2 infection (dated by TCRdb to 2020 to 2022). Regarding the study in general: TCR sequencing used bulk RNA from unsorted whole blood, so alpha and beta chains could not be paired.

The study was a case-control design nested within a healthcare worker cohort in London, UK, with weekly nasopharyngeal swab PCR tests and blood sampling. Healthcare workers were enrolled in the week of the UK lockdown, from 23 to 31 March 2020, and were followed every week for up to about 15 weeks. General conclusions and limits of the study: VDJdb matching was skewed toward anti-spike CD8 responses and likely underestimated virus-specific expansions, missing private and CD4 specificities.

Deletion took 5 bases off V and 9 bases off J, with a span of 14 bases between the germline ends. The CDR3 has 13 amino acids, counting the end cysteine and phenylalanine. Only the CDR3 DNA is retained, 39 bases long and in frame from the first base. The germline V gene supplies CDR1 SGHVS and CDR2 FNYEAQ. Library preparation used 5' RACE. The instrument given in TCRdb is NextSeq 500. In the TCR library protocol, unique molecular identifiers were attached to individual cDNA molecules to correct for PCR bias and sequencing error. Sequencing covered both TCR alpha and beta chains, and within each sample the abundances of alpha and beta sequences were tightly co-correlated. As for the original processing: Decombinator V4 was used to annotate TCR sequences for V gene, J gene and CDR3. TCRs were defined as expanded if a significant change between any two time points was detected under a Poisson model with p below 0.0001. TCR abundances were normalised to the total number of TCRs sequenced per sample and were expressed as counts per million. TRAV1-2 paired with TRAJ12, TRAJ20 or TRAJ33 defined MAIT TCRs, while TRAV10 paired with TRAJ18 defined iNKT TCRs. VDJdb, accessed 1 November 2021, was searched for CMV, EBV and SARS-CoV-2 annotated TCRs, excluding TCRs annotated for multiple antigens. TCRdb trimmed public reads at Q25 via fastp, called clones via MiXCR and kept in-frame beta chains. Rows merge per CDR3 protein into single entries with the most common DNA and genes. None of the V and J calls come from the authors' own analysis; TCRdb made them. For this sample there are around 46,000 distinct CDR3 sequences; around 6% appear just once. The top ten clones comprise 4.5% to 5.5% of the sample.

Concerning this clonotype: Its binding antigen is unknown. No base-level quality is on record; no much larger clone is a single base apart.

Sequenced input: whole blood. This receptor chain uses TRBV7-6 and TRBJ1-5, with the D segment identity uncertain. This receptor was identified in an adult who was a healthcare worker with PCR-confirmed SARS-CoV-2 infection or an uninfected control (not recorded which). The nucleotide sequence reads as follows: TGTGCCAGCAGCAACGGGCCAAGTGGGCCCCAGCATTTT. Its translation reads: CASSNGPSGPQHF.